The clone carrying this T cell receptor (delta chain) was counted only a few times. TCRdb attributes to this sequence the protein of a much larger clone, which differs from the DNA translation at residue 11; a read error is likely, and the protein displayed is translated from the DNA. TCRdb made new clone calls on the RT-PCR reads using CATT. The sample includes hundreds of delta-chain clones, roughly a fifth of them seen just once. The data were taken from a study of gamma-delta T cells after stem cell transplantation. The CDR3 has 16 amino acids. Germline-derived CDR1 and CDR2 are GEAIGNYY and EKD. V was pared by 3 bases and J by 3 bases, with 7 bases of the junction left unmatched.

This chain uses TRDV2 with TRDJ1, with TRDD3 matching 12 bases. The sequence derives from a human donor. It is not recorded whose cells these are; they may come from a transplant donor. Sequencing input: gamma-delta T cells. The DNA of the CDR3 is TGTGCCTGTGACTCACTGGGGGATACCAACGCCGATAAACTCATCTTT. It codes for CACDSLGDTNADKLIF.